This TCR beta chain was recorded in a study of OX40 agonist ivuxolimab in advanced cancers. In the study overall: Partial responses were achieved by three patients: one hepatocellular carcinoma, two cutaneous melanoma.

Measured with immunoSEQ multiplex PCR; TCRdb has only the in-frame clones, and not every one. The sample yields about 75,000 clones, 70% to 90% seen once. Germline loops: CDR1 MNHEY, CDR2 SMNVEV (reference sequence). The CDR3 is 17 residues long. V lost 1 base and J 1 base, leaving 13 bases between the germline ends. V usage is TRBV27 and J usage is TRBJ1-4, with D uncertain. The sequence was obtained from an adult with an advanced solid tumor such as melanoma, head and neck, liver or kidney cancer. Here the sequenced sample was CD4+ or CD8+ T cells sorted from blood, taken in a trial of the OX40 agonist ivuxolimab. The CDR3 sequence is CASSLFRGLGTNEKLFF. The CDR3 region has the DNA TGTGCCAGCAGTTTATTCCGGGGATTGGGAACTAATGAAAAACTGTTTTTT.